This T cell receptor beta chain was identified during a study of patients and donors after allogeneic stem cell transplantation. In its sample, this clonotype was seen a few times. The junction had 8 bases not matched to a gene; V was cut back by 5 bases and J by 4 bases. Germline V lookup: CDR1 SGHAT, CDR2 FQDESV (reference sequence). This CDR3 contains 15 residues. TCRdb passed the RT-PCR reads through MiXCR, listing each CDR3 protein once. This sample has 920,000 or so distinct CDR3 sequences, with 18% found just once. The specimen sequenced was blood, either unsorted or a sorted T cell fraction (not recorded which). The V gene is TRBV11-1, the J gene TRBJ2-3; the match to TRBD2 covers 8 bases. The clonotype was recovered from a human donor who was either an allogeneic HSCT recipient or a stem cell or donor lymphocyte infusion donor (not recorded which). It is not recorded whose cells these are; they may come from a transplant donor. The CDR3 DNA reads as TGTGCCAGCAGCCGAAGCGGGAGAGCCGCAGATACGCAGTATTTT. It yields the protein CASSRSGRAADTQYF.